This entry features one T cell receptor beta chain sequence. The antigen is undetermined. These data belong to a study of breast tumors, draining lymph nodes, adjacent tissues. Study observations and caveats: The data were judged consistent with most tumor T cells coming from lymph node and expanding in tumor. Compared with lymph nodes, tumors were less diverse; compared with nontumor tissue, more. Luminal-like breast cancer showed significantly greater tumor-nontumor repertoire similarity than basal-like breast cancer did.

Trimming removed 2 bases from V and 0 bases from J, with 8 bases in between. The V gene's germline CDR1 is MNHNS and CDR2 SASEGT. The CDR3 spans 14 residues. TCRdb fed the multiplex PCR reads into MiXCR, producing one record per CDR3 protein. The sample has 60,000 to 70,000 distinct CDR3 sequences, roughly 59% seen once. Specimen: breast tumor tissue. The V call is TRBV6-1, the J call TRBJ2-7; D perhaps matches TRBD1 (5 bases). This clonotype was obtained from a female donor with breast cancer. Some clones in this sample may be carry-over from other donors' samples. CDR3 loop: CASSEPRGSYEQYF. The CDR3 coding sequence is TGTGCCAGCAGTGAACCAAGGGGCTCCTACGAGCAGTACTTC.